One sample yielded the 18 T cell receptor beta chains listed below, sequenced in a study of blood T cell repertoires in COVID-19. Assay used: immunoSEQ multiplex PCR; TCRdb lists only in-frame clones, some missing. The sample holds about 110,000 clones; 81% are singletons and the top ten take 7.5% to 10%. What was sequenced was peripheral blood. These receptors all stem from an older woman with acute or convalescent COVID-19.

This chain links TRBV19 with TRBJ2-1, with TRBD2 matching over 8 bases. Germline CDR1 is LNHDA and CDR2 is SQIVND (reference sequence). V shed 7 bases, J shed 4 bases, and the junction held 0 bases outside the gene matches. This CDR3 contains 12 residues. CDR3 in amino acids: CASTSGYNEQFF. CDR3 DNA: TGTGCCAGTACTAGCGGGTACAATGAGCAGTTCTTC. Variable domain in full (rest from reference TRBV19 and TRBJ2-1): DGGITQSPKYLFRKEGQNVTLSCEQNLNHDAMYWYRQDPGQGLRLIYYSQIVNDFQKGDIAEGYSVSREKKESFPLTVTSAQKNPTAFYLCASTSGYNEQFFGPGTRLTVL.

In this sample, this clone turned up a few times. The chain uses TRBV7-2 and TRBJ1-6; possible D gene TRBD1, 6 bases. This CDR3 comprises 15 residues. Germline CDR1 reads SGHTA; CDR2 reads FQGNSA. V lost 5 bases, J lost 2 bases, and 10 bases lay in between. DNA for the CDR3: TGTGCCAGCAGCGCCCACAGGGCCTATAATTCACCCCTCCACTTT. Translating gives CASSAHRAYNSPLHF.

The chain joins TRBV29-1 to TRBJ2-2; 7 positions match TRBD1. Trimming removed 1 base from V and 8 bases from J; junction bases left unmatched: 16. Germline V lookup: CDR1 SQVTM, CDR2 ANQGSEA. The CDR3 spans 17 residues. In nucleotides, the CDR3 is TGCAGCGTTGAAGGGACGGTGAGGGACAGCCGACCGGGGGAGCTGTTTTTT. It translates to CSVEGTVRDSRPGELFF.

This clone was counted once. The rearrangement joins TRBV30 to TRBJ2-2; 7 nucleotides line up with TRBD2. Losses at the gene ends were 5 bases for V and 4 bases for J; bases not matched to a gene: 10. Germline CDR1 is GTSNPN and CDR2 is SVGIG (reference sequence). CDR3 length: 15 amino acids. As DNA, the CDR3 is TGTGCCTGGCGAGAGAGCGGGAAGGGCACCGGGGAGCTGTTTTTT. This gives the protein CAWRESGKGTGELFF.

J is TRBJ1-6 and V is TRBV4-2, with a weak D call TRBD1 (5 bases). The CDR3 is made up of 15 amino acids. Germline V gene data show CDR1 as LGHNA and CDR2 as YNFKEQ. The V end was cut by 4 bases, the J end by 10 bases, with 17 bases between. The CDR3 DNA sequence: TGTGCCAGCAGCCGAACGGGGGGTCAAGGGTCACCCCTCCACTTT. As protein: CASSRTGGQGSPLHF.

The rearrangement joins TRBV4-3 to TRBJ2-1; perhaps TRBD2 as D (6 bases). Trimming cost V 6 bases and J 8 bases, with 20 bases left between them. Per the germline V gene, CDR1 is LGHNA and CDR2 is YSLEER. This CDR3 contains 15 residues. This CDR3 reads CASRPTRRDIHEQFF. The CDR3 nucleotides read TGCGCCAGCAGGCCGACTAGGCGGGATATCCATGAGCAGTTCTTC.

The sample holds one count of this clone. V is TRBV28 and J is TRBJ2-7; maybe TRBD1 (6 bases). The CDR3 length is 12 residues. The V end lost 6 bases, the J end lost 5 bases, and 11 bases lay between the germline ends. From germline, CDR1 is MDHEN and CDR2 SYDVKM. The CDR3 nucleotides are TGTGCCAGCAGACACAGGGTCCACGAGCAGTACTTC. Residues: CASRHRVHEQYF.

The chain combines TRBV7-9 with TRBJ2-2; 11 bases align to TRBD2. The CDR3 contains 18 residues. Trimming took 5 bases from V and 5 from J; bases not matched to a gene: 13. CDR1 SEHNR and CDR2 FQNEAQ come from the germline V gene (reference sequence). The CDR3 DNA is TGTGCCAGCAGCCTAGGGACAACTAGCGGGAGAGGGACCGGGGAGCTGTTTTTT. Translation: CASSLGTTSGRGTGELFF.

This chain connects TRBV27 to TRBJ2-7; the match to TRBD1 covers 7 bases. The CDR3 sequence is 16 residues long. Looked up from germline, CDR1 is MNHEY and CDR2 is SMNVEV (reference sequence). With V trimmed by 5 bases and J by 4 bases, 14 bases remained unmatched. The CDR3 DNA sequence: TGTGCCAGCAGTCCCCGGACAGGTCGAAGTCTGTACGAGCAGTACTTC. Its protein product is CASSPRTGRSLYEQYF.

The V call is TRBV4-1, the J call TRBJ2-1, with 14 positions matching TRBD2. The germline gives CDR1 MGHRA, CDR2 YSYEKL. With 3 bases clipped from V and 0 bases from J, the junction kept 10 bases outside the gene matches. This CDR3 has 20 residues. The CDR3 region has the DNA TGCGCCAGCAGCCAGGGGGGGACTAGCGGGGGACCTAGCTCCTACAATGAGCAGTTCTTC. Translating gives CASSQGGTSGGPSSYNEQFF.

V is TRBV4-1 and J is TRBJ1-6; D gene uncertain. Trimming pared 1 base from V and 6 bases from J, leaving 4 bases between. Germline V gene lookup returns CDR1 MGHRA and CDR2 YSYEKL. This CDR3 has 13 amino acids. The CDR3 region is CASSQAGNSPLHF. Written as DNA, the CDR3 is TGCGCCAGCAGCCAAGCGGGTAATTCACCCCTCCACTTT.

J is TRBJ2-3 and V is TRBV4-1; 9 nucleotides agree with TRBD2. CDR1 is MGHRA, CDR2 YSYEKL, per germline. The V and J ends lost 4 bases and 0 bases, in that order; junction bases with no gene match: 5. This CDR3 comprises 16 residues. CDR3 coding DNA: TGCGCCAGCAGCCTCGTGACTAGCGGTAGCACAGATACGCAGTATTTT. The encoded protein is CASSLVTSGSTDTQYF.

The CDR3 reads CAIRTTGDMNTEAFF. The DNA for the CDR3 is TGTGCCATCAGGACTACGGGGGATATGAACACTGAAGCTTTCTTT. The chain recombines TRBV10-3 with TRBJ1-1, with D maybe TRBD1 (5 bases). The CDR3 consists of 15 residues. Germline V gives CDR1 ENHRY, CDR2 SYGVKD. V shed 6 bases and J shed 0 bases, with 14 bases lying between them.

The chain uses TRBV4-2 and TRBJ2-1, with 8 bases lining up with TRBD2. J was trimmed by 2 bases and V by 4 bases; bases with no gene match: 7. The CDR3 consists of 16 residues. Germline V CDR1 and CDR2: LGHNA, YNFKEQ. CDR3 sequence (DNA): TGTGCCAGCAGCCCAGCCTTAGCGGGACCCTACAATGAGCAGTTCTTC. Its protein is CASSPALAGPYNEQFF.

The chain uses TRBV6-2 or TRBV6-3 and TRBJ1-4, with D hard to call. The germline CDR1 and CDR2 sequences are MNHEY and SVGEGT. V shed 4 bases and J shed 0 bases, with 12 bases lying between them. This CDR3 spans 16 amino acids. CDR3 region: CASSFVGFATNEKLFF. For the CDR3, the DNA is TGTGCCAGCAGTTTTGTCGGGTTCGCAACTAATGAAAAACTGTTTTTT.

DNA of the CDR3: TGTGCCAGCAGCGCTTTAGACATTCGCCCTGAAGCTTTCTTT. Its protein product is CASSALDIRPEAFF. This chain joins TRBV9 and TRBJ1-1; D unresolved. The germline V and J ends were trimmed by 3 bases and 6 bases, with 15 bases remaining between them. CDR3 length equals 14 residues. Germline assignment: CDR1 SGDLS and CDR2 YYNGEE.

This rearrangement joins TRBV7-9 to TRBJ1-6, with 9 bases matching TRBD1. Trimming took 3 bases from V and 6 from J; bases not matched to a gene: 0. This CDR3 comprises 14 residues. Germline V CDR1 and CDR2: SEHNR, FQNEAQ (reference sequence). CDR3 bases: TGTGCCAGCAGCTTGGACAGGGGTAATTCACCCCTCCACTTT. Protein: CASSLDRGNSPLHF.

The chain couples TRBV6-2 or TRBV6-3 to TRBJ2-3; 15 nucleotides match TRBD2. Trimming took 6 bases from V and 6 from J; bases not matched to a gene: 4. CDR3 size: 15 residues. Per the germline V gene, CDR1 is MNHEY and CDR2 is SVGEGT. CDR3 protein: CASSGLAGGRDTQYF. CDR3 coding DNA: TGTGCCAGCAGCGGACTAGCGGGGGGGCGGGATACGCAGTATTTT.